A single sample is the source of the 30 T cell receptor beta chains below, sequenced in a study of blood T cells in healthy people across ages. Through a sample-barcoded 5' primer and a J-beta primer mix, a second PCR was run for roughly 7 to 11 cycles. TCRdb fed the 5' RACE reads into MiXCR, producing one record per CDR3 protein. The table lists 1,300,000 or so distinct CDR3 sequences, approximately 60% of them singletons, with over 6.5% in the top ten. The sample was blood. The receptors here all came from a man aged 18 to 29 in good health.

This clonotype was counted many times. CDR3 sequence reads: CASSHTGGEQYF. CDR3 bases: TGTGCCAGCAGCCACACAGGGGGCGAGCAGTACTTC. This chain links TRBV3-1 with TRBJ2-7; 8 bases align to TRBD1. Germline CDR1 and CDR2: LGHDT and YNNKEL (reference sequence). CDR3 length equals 12 residues. J gave up 6 bases and V 3 bases, and 1 base lay outside the gene matches.

This clonotype has only a few counts. The J gene is TRBJ2-7, the V gene TRBV4-3; D call uncertain. The CDR3 is 13 residues long. Germline V gives CDR1 LGHNA, CDR2 YSLEER. The V and J ends lost 4 bases and 8 bases respectively, with 15 bases between them. CDR3 coding DNA: TGCGCCAGCAGCCCGAGAACCGGATCCCAGCAGTACTTC. Translated, it gives CASSPRTGSQQYF.

This clonotype has just a few counts. The CDR3 DNA sequence: TGCGCCAGCGCCCCGGACAGCACAGATACGCAGTATTTT. Protein product: CASAPDSTDTQYF. This chain links TRBV5-1 with TRBJ2-3; D unclear. This CDR3 region has 13 residues. In germline, CDR1 is SGHRS, CDR2 YFSETQ. Trimming shortened V by 7 bases and J by 0 bases, and 9 bases separated the two germline ends.

This sequence joins TRBV12-3 or TRBV12-4 and TRBJ2-4; 7 bases line up with TRBD1. The last part of the DNA fits TRBJ2-7 better; the J call may be wrong. The CDR3 has 17 amino acids. In DNA, the CDR3 is TGTGCCAGCAGCCTAGATATCGTTGGGGCAGGGGGTTACGAGCAGTACTTC. This translates into CASSLDIVGAGGYEQYF.

With regard to this clonotype: A junction boundary mismatches the germline segment, possibly from a read error. The gene calls are TRBV6-1 and TRBJ2-7; TRBD1 aligns across 9 bases. The germline CDR1 and CDR2 sequences are MNHNS and SASEGT. The CDR3 contains 15 residues. The CDR3, as DNA: TGTGCCGGCAGTGAATTGGGGACAGGGATATACGAGCAGTACTTC. Amino acid sequence: CAGSELGTGIYEQYF.

This chain connects TRBV9 to TRBJ2-5, with 7 bases fitting TRBD1. Germline trimming cut 3 bases from V and 3 bases from J; bases unmatched to any gene: 2. This CDR3 is built from 13 residues. Germline-derived CDR1 and CDR2 are SGDLS and YYNGEE. The CDR3 spells CASSGQGEETQYF. CDR3 sequence (DNA): TGTGCCAGCAGCGGACAGGGAGAAGAGACCCAGTACTTC.

J is TRBJ2-1 and V is TRBV7-9; D uncertain. Per the germline V gene, CDR1 is SEHNR and CDR2 is FQNEAQ (reference sequence). The germline V and J ends were trimmed by 4 bases and 4 bases, with 8 bases remaining between them. This CDR3 contains 13 residues. The CDR3 spells CASSSSNYNEQFF. The CDR3, as DNA: TGTGCCAGCAGCTCATCGAATTACAATGAGCAGTTCTTC.

This CDR3 reads CASGELELRETQYF. CDR3 nucleotides: TGTGCTAGTGGTGAATTAGAGCTGCGAGAGACCCAGTACTTC. The chain uses TRBV12-5 and TRBJ2-5, with unresolved D. Per germline, CDR1 LGHNT and CDR2 FRNRAP. Between the trimmed V and J ends, which lost 5 bases and 4 bases, there was a span of 14 bases. The CDR3 sequence is 14 residues long.

This chain joins TRBV4-2 and TRBJ2-6, with TRBD1 matching 7 bases. Germline lookup yields CDR1 LGHNA and CDR2 YNFKEQ. Trimming cost V 1 base and J 0 bases; bases outside gene matches: 12. This CDR3 contains 20 residues. The CDR3 coding sequence is TGTGCCAGCAGCCAAGTCGCCCACAGACAGGGCCTCTCTGGGGCCAACGTCCTGACTTTC. Translation: CASSQVAHRQGLSGANVLTF.

This sequence joins TRBV6-5 and TRBJ2-3; 7 positions agree with TRBD1. The CDR3 is made up of 15 amino acids. Germline lookup yields CDR1 MNHEY and CDR2 SVGAGI. The junction had 12 bases not matched to a gene; V was cut back by 10 bases and J by 2 bases. The CDR3 loop reads CATHGSTGTTDTQYF. Here the CDR3 DNA reads TGTGCCACCCACGGGTCGACAGGGACCACAGATACGCAGTATTTT.

The chain has TRBV4-2 and TRBJ1-2, with D tentatively TRBD1 (6 bases). Trimming removed 0 bases from V and 6 bases from J, with 11 bases in between. CDR3 length equals 14 residues. From germline, CDR1 is LGHNA and CDR2 YNFKEQ. The CDR3 protein is CASSQDDRRNGYTF. The CDR3 region has the DNA TGTGCCAGCAGCCAAGATGACAGGAGGAATGGCTACACCTTC.

The chain has TRBV25-1 and TRBJ2-3; tentative D call: TRBD2 (5 bases). This CDR3 has 13 amino acids. The V gene's germline CDR1 is MGHDK and CDR2 SYGVNS. Trimming shortened V by 4 bases and J by 5 bases, and 10 bases separated the two germline ends. The CDR3 DNA reads as TGTGCCAGCAGTGGAATGGGAGTAGATACGCAGTATTTT. This codes for CASSGMGVDTQYF.

This clonotype has just one count. This sequence joins TRBV2 and TRBJ1-1; D possibly corresponds to TRBD1 (5 bases). Per germline, CDR1 SNHLY and CDR2 FYNNEI. Trimming stripped 10 bases from V and 1 base from J, with 13 bases between. The CDR3 contains 13 residues. The CDR3 region is CATEGPTNTEAFF. The CDR3 coding sequence is TGTGCCACAGAGGGACCGACGAACACTGAAGCTTTCTTT.

This chain links TRBV4-1 with TRBJ1-1, with 7 positions matching TRBD1. CDR1 is MGHRA, CDR2 YSYEKL, per germline. There are 13 residues in the CDR3. The V gene end was trimmed by 4 bases and the J gene end by 5 bases; junction bases not matched to a gene: 4. CDR3: CASSPMDRTEAFF. The DNA of the CDR3 is TGCGCCAGCAGCCCCATGGACAGGACTGAAGCTTTCTTT.

This sequence joins TRBV7-9 and TRBJ2-4, with D perhaps TRBD1 (5 bases). Germline V CDR1 and CDR2: SEHNR, FQNEAQ (reference sequence). The CDR3 runs 15 residues. Between the trimmed V and J ends, which lost 5 bases and 4 bases, there was a span of 15 bases. The CDR3 bases are TGTGCCAGCAGCCTGGACACCGATACTAAAAACATTCAGTACTTC. Amino acid sequence: CASSLDTDTKNIQYF.

This clonotype was counted between two and nine times. The chain uses TRBV4-1 and TRBJ2-1; maybe TRBD1 (6 bases). The germline V gene has CDR1 MGHRA and CDR2 YSYEKL. The V end lost 0 bases, the J end lost 9 bases, and 12 bases lay between the germline ends. This CDR3 spans 14 amino acids. CDR3 DNA: TGCGCCAGCAGCCAAGACCCAGGGGCTCTTGAGCAGTTCTTC. Translation: CASSQDPGALEQFF.

This clonotype was seen a single time. The chain combines TRBV2 with TRBJ2-6; 10 nucleotides align to TRBD1. The CDR3 loop spans 15 amino acids. Germline V gives CDR1 SNHLY, CDR2 FYNNEI. J lost 2 bases, V lost 7 bases, and 2 bases had no gene match. CDR3 loop: CASNDRGPGANVLTF. For the CDR3, the DNA is TGTGCCAGCAATGACAGGGGGCCTGGGGCCAACGTCCTGACTTTC. Full variable domain (missing parts from reference TRBV2 and TRBJ2-6): EPEVTQTPSHQVTQMGQEVILRCVPISNHLYFYWYRQILGQKVEFLVSFYNNEISEKSEIFDDQFSVERPDGSNFTLKIRSTKLEDSAMYFCASNDRGPGANVLTFGAGSRLTVL.

This clonotype was recorded a few times. V is TRBV13 and J is TRBJ1-2; 9 nucleotides agree with TRBD1. Trimming removed 5 bases from V and 2 bases from J; junction bases left unmatched: 3. The CDR3 totals 14 residues. Germline assignment: CDR1 PRHDT and CDR2 FYEKMQ (reference sequence). CDR3 nucleotides: TGTGCCAGCAGCGCCGGGACAGGGAACTATGGCTACACCTTC. Translated: CASSAGTGNYGYTF.

This clonotype has only a few counts. The V call is TRBV29-1, the J call TRBJ2-5, with TRBD1 as a possible D gene (6 bases). Germline loops: CDR1 SQVTM, CDR2 ANQGSEA. The CDR3 length is 15 residues. V was shortened by 7 bases and J by 3 bases, with 21 bases between the two germline ends. In DNA form, the CDR3 reads TGCAGCGCCCGAGGGGGAGACCTATACGAAGAGACCCAGTACTTC. Its protein product is CSARGGDLYEETQYF.

The chain carries TRBV4-2 and TRBJ2-7; maybe TRBD2 (6 bases). The germline V gene encodes CDR1 LGHNA and CDR2 YNFKEQ. The CDR3 loop spans 16 amino acids. The V end was cut by 0 bases, the J end by 2 bases, with 14 bases between. The CDR3 coding sequence is TGTGCCAGCAGCCAAGATCTGCCTAGCGAAACCTACGAGCAGTACTTC. Translated: CASSQDLPSETYEQYF.

This rearrangement joins TRBV25-1 to TRBJ2-5; 7 bases agree with TRBD1. The germline V gene encodes CDR1 MGHDK and CDR2 SYGVNS. V trimming: 3 bases; J trimming: 5 bases; junction bases outside the gene matches: 6. The CDR3 is 14 amino acids. The CDR3 DNA is TGTGCCAGCAGTGAGACAGGGACCGTTGAGACCCAGTACTTC. This codes for CASSETGTVETQYF. Looking up the rest from reference TRBV25-1 and TRBJ2-5 gives the full variable domain: EADIYQTPRYLVIGTGKKITLECSQTMGHDKMYWYQQDPGMELHLIHYSYGVNSTEKGDLSSESTVSRIRTEHFPLTLESARPSHTSQYLCASSETGTVETQYFGPGTRLLVL.

V usage is TRBV2 and J usage is TRBJ2-5; D is possibly TRBD1 (5 bases). Judging by the DNA end, TRBJ2-7 fits better; the J call may be wrong. Germline CDR1 reads SNHLY; CDR2 reads FYNNEI. The CDR3 contains 13 residues. CDR3 sequence: CASIQDSPGEQYF. The CDR3 DNA reads TGTGCCAGCATCCAAGACAGCCCGGGCGAGCAGTACTTC.

The chain links TRBV15 to TRBJ1-2; 8 bases agree with TRBD1. The CDR3 sequence is 18 residues long. After removal of 2 bases from V and 4 bases from J, the junction contained 15 bases not matched to a gene. Germline assignment: CDR1 LNHNV and CDR2 YYDKDF (reference sequence). The CDR3 here is CATSRYRGAPNVTYGYTF. The CDR3, as DNA: TGTGCCACCAGCAGATACAGGGGGGCCCCCAATGTAACCTATGGCTACACCTTC.

This clonotype was observed a handful of times. The chain recombines TRBV29-1 with TRBJ2-2; D is perhaps TRBD2 (6 bases). CDR1 and CDR2 from the germline V gene are SQVTM and ANQGSEA. The CDR3 length is 14 residues. The V and J ends lost 4 bases and 1 base respectively, with 10 bases between them. CDR3 DNA sequence: TGCAGCGTTGCTCCTAGCGTGAACACCGGGGAGCTGTTTTTT. Protein product: CSVAPSVNTGELFF.

V is TRBV27 and J is TRBJ2-1; 7 bases align to TRBD1. Germline CDR1 and CDR2: MNHEY and SMNVEV (reference sequence). The CDR3 has 14 amino acids. Losses at the gene ends were 8 bases for V and 0 bases for J; bases not matched to a gene: 4. In nucleotides, the CDR3 is TGTGCCAGCGGGCAGGGGGACTCCTACAATGAGCAGTTCTTC. It specifies CASGQGDSYNEQFF.

This clonotype has just a few counts. V gene TRBV7-8 combines with J gene TRBJ2-6; D is uncertain. This CDR3 comprises 16 residues. The ends were cut back, 3 bases at V and 2 bases at J, with 11 bases in the middle. In germline, CDR1 is SGHVS, CDR2 FQNEAQ. Written as DNA, the CDR3 is TGTGCCAGCAGCTTGGGCCCCGCGCCTGGGGCCAACGTCCTGACTTTC. Its translation is CASSLGPAPGANVLTF.

The rearrangement links TRBV13 to TRBJ2-7; the match to TRBD1 covers 10 bases. CDR3 length: 17 amino acids. V gave up 4 bases and J gave up 0 bases; unmatched junction bases: 9. Germline CDR1 and CDR2: PRHDT and FYEKMQ (reference sequence). The CDR3, as DNA: TGTGCCAGCAGCTGGGGGACAGGGGTCAGGAGCTCCTACGAGCAGTACTTC. Protein: CASSWGTGVRSSYEQYF. The complete variable domain, with remaining parts taken from reference TRBV13 and TRBJ2-7, reads AAGVIQSPRHLIKEKRETATLKCYPIPRHDTVYWYQQGPGQDPQFLISFYEKMQSDKGSIPDRFSAQQFSDYHSELNMSSLELGDSALYFCASSWGTGVRSSYEQYFGPGTRLTVT.

This clonotype was seen only a few times. The gene calls are TRBV4-1 and TRBJ2-1; 9 bases are a match to TRBD2. From germline, CDR1 is MGHRA and CDR2 YSYEKL. The CDR3 is made up of 16 amino acids. Losses at the gene ends were 7 bases for V and 9 bases for J; bases not matched to a gene: 16. Here the CDR3 reads CASKRSGSGRIGEQFF. CDR3 DNA: TGCGCCAGCAAGCGCTCCGGGAGCGGGAGGATCGGTGAGCAGTTCTTC.

The V call is TRBV6-2 or TRBV6-3, the J call TRBJ2-4; unclear D gene. TRBJ2-7 matches the DNA end more closely, so the J call is doubtful. Germline assignment: CDR1 MNHEY and CDR2 SVGEGT. The CDR3 has 16 amino acids. CDR3 in DNA: TGTGCCAGCAGTTACTCGACTGAAACCGATTTCTACGAGCAGTACTTC. Protein sequence: CASSYSTETDFYEQYF.

Here the CDR3 DNA reads TGCAGTGCCCCACAGGGTGTACACACTGAAGCTTTCTTT. This gives the protein CSAPQGVHTEAFF. This chain connects TRBV20-1 to TRBJ1-1; the D gene is possibly TRBD1 (6 bases). The CDR3 sequence is 13 residues long. The V gene lost 6 bases and the J gene lost 3 bases, with 14 bases spanning the gap. CDR1 and CDR2 (germline): DFQATT, SNEGSKA (reference sequence).